This T cell receptor (beta chain) appears in the sequencing data of a study of blood T cell repertoires in COVID-19. Study information: Spain, Italy and the United States supplied samples that represented acute and convalescent COVID-19.

The data were produced by immunoSEQ multiplex PCR, yet TCRdb's version contains in-frame clones alone and is incomplete. The sample has under 250,000 clones; around 83% are singletons. CDR1 SGHAT and CDR2 FQNNGV come from the germline V gene. V shed 7 bases, J shed 2 bases, and the junction held 15 bases outside the gene matches. The CDR3 spans 19 residues. The V and J genes are TRBV11-2 and TRBJ2-6, with 9 bases identical to TRBD1. The sequencing sample was made of peripheral blood. The clonotype originates from a man aged 25 to 45 who had recovered from COVID-19. The CDR3 DNA reads TGTGCCAGCATAAAGGACCTCATACGGACAGGGGCTGGGGCCAACGTCCTGACTTTC. This gives the protein CASIKDLIRTGAGANVLTF.